This T cell receptor beta chain was recorded in a study of blood T cell repertoires in COVID-19. Study context: PBMCs, B-cell-depleted T cells, or T cells provided the cDNA or gDNA that made up the material.

The assay was immunoSEQ multiplex PCR, and TCRdb's table has in-frame clones only and misses some. The sample yields 400,000 to 500,000 clones, more than 80% seen once. The V gene lost 0 bases and the J gene lost 7 bases, with 7 bases spanning the gap. Per the germline V gene, CDR1 is MNHEY and CDR2 is SVGAGI. The CDR3 consists of 14 residues. Sequences were obtained from peripheral blood. The chain couples TRBV6-5 to TRBJ1-6; D gene unclear. This clonotype was sampled from a woman in her 30s with active or convalescent COVID-19. The CDR3 spells CASSYSRGNSPLHF. Here the CDR3 DNA reads TGTGCCAGCAGTTACTCGAGAGGCAATTCACCCCTCCACTTT.